This T cell receptor (beta chain) originates from a study of blood T cell repertoires in COVID-19. Study information: Collection of acute and convalescent COVID-19 samples took place in the United States, Italy and Spain.

Assay used: immunoSEQ multiplex PCR; TCRdb lists only in-frame clones, some missing. This table holds approximately 250,000 clones, more than 75% found once. Turning to this clone: Sequence at one end of the junction differs from germline and may be a read error.

This CDR3 is built from 13 residues. Germline V gene data show CDR1 as SSHAT and CDR2 as FNYEAQ (reference sequence). The chain has TRBV7-7 and TRBJ1-1; weak D call: TRBD1 (5 bases). Sequencing was done on a sample of peripheral blood. The receptor was isolated from a woman in her fifties or sixties who had recovered from COVID-19. The CDR3 bases are TGTGCTAGCAGTACGGGACTCAACACTGAAGCTTTCTTT. Protein product: CASSTGLNTEAFF.